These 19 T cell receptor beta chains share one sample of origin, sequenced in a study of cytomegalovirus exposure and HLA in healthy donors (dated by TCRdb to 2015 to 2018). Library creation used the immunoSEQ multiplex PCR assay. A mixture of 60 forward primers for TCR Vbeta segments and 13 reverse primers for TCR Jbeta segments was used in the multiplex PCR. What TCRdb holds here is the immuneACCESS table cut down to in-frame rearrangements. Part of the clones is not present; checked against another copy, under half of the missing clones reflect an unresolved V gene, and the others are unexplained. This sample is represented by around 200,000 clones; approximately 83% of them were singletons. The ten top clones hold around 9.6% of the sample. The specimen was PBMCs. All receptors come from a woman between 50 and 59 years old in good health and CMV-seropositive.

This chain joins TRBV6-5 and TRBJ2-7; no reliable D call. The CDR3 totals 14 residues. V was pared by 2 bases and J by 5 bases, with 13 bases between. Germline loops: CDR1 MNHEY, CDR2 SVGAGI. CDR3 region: CASSYPPGPDEQYF. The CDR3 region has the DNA TGTGCCAGCAGTTACCCACCAGGCCCCGACGAGCAGTACTTC.

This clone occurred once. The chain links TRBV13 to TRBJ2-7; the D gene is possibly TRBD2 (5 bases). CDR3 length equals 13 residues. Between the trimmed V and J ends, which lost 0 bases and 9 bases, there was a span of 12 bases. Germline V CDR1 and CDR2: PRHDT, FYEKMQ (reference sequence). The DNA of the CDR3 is TGTGCCAGCAGCTTAGGGCCCCCAGGAGGGCAGTACTTC. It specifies CASSLGPPGGQYF.

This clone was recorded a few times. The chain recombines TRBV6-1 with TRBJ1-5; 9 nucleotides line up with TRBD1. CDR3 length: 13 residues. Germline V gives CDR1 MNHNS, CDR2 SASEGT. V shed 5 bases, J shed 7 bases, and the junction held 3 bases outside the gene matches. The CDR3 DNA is TGTGCCAGCAGTTCGGACAGGGGCCAGCCCCAGCATTTT. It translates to CASSSDRGQPQHF.

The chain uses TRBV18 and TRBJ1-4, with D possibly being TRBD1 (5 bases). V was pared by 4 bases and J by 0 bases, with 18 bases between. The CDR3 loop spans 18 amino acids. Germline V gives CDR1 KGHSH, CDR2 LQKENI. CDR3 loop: CASSHNPPAGSTNEKLFF. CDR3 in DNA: TGTGCCAGCTCACACAACCCCCCCGCAGGGTCAACTAATGAAAAACTGTTTTTT.

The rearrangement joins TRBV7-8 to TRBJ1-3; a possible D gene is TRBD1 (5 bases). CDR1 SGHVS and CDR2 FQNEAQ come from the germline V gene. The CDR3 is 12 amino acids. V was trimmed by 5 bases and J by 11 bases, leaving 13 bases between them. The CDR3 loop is CASSAPGRAIYF. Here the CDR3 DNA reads TGTGCCAGCAGCGCACCAGGGCGTGCCATATATTTT.

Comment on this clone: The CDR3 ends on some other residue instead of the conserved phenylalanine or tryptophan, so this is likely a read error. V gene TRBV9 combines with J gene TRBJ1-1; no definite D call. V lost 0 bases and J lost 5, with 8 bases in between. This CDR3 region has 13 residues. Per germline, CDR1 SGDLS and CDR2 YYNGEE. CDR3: CASSVAVGTEAFL. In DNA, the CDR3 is TGTGCCAGCAGCGTAGCAGTGGGGACTGAAGCTTTCCTT.

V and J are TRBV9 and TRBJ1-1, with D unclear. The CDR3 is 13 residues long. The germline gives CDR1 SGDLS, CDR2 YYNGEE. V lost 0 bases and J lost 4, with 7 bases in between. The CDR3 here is CASSVGALTEAFF. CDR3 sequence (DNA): TGTGCCAGCAGCGTAGGGGCTCTCACTGAAGCTTTCTTT.

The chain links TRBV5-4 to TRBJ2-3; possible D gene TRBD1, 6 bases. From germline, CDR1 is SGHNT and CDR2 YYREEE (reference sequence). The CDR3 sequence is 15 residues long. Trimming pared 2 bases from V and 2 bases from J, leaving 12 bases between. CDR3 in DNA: TGTGCCAGCAGCTTCCTCGGACAGTTCACAGATACGCAGTATTTT. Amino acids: CASSFLGQFTDTQYF.

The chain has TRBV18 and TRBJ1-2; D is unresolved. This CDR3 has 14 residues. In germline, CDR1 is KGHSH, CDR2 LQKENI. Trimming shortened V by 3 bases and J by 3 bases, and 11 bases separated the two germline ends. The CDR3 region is CASSPSGSHYGYTF. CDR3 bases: TGTGCCAGCTCACCGTCCGGGTCCCACTATGGCTACACCTTC.

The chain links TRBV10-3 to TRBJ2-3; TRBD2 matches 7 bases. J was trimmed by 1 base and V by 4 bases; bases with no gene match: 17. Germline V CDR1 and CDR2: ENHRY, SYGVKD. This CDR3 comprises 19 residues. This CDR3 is CAISGAGRESEDGTDTQYF. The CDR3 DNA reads TGTGCCATCAGTGGAGCGGGACGCGAATCGGAGGATGGCACAGATACGCAGTATTTT.

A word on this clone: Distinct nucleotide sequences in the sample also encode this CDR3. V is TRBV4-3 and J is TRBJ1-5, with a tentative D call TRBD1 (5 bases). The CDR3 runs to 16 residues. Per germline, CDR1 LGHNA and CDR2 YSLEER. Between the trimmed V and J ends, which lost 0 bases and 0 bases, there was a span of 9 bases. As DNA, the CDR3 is TGCGCCAGCAGCCAAGATCGACAGTATAGCAATCAGCCCCAGCATTTT. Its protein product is CASSQDRQYSNQPQHF.

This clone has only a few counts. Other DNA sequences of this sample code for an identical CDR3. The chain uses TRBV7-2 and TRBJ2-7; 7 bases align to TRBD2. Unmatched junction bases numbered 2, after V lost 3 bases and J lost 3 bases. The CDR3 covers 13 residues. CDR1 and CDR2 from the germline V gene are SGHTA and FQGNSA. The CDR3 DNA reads TGTGCCAGCAGCTTTGGGGGGGGCTACGAGCAGTACTTC. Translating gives CASSFGGGYEQYF.

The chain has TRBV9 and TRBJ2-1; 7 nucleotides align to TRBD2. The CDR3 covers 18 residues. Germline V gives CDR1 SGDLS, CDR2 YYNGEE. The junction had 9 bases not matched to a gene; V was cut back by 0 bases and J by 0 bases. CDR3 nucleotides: TGTGCCAGCAGCGTAGCTGGGGGGGGGTTGAGCTCCTACAATGAGCAGTTCTTC. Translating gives CASSVAGGGLSSYNEQFF.

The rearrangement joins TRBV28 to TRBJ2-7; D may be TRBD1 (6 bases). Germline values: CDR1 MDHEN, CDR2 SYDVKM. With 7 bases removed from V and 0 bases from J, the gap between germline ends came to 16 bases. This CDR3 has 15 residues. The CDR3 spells CASTSGAGSSYEQYF. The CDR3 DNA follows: TGTGCCAGCACCTCAGGGGCTGGAAGCTCCTACGAGCAGTACTTC.

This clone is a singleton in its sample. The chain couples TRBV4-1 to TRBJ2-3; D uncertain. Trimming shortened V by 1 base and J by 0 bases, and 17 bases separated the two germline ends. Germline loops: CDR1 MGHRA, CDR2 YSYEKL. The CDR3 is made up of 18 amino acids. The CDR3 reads CASSQAPPRQRSTDTQYF. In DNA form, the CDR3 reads TGCGCCAGCAGCCAAGCCCCGCCTAGGCAGAGAAGCACAGATACGCAGTATTTT.

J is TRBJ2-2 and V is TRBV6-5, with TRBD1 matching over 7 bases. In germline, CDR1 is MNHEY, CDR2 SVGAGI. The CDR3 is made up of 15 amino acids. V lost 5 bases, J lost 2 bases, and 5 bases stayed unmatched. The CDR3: CASSPGTANTGELFF. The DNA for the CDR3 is TGTGCCAGCAGTCCCGGGACAGCTAACACCGGGGAGCTGTTTTTT.

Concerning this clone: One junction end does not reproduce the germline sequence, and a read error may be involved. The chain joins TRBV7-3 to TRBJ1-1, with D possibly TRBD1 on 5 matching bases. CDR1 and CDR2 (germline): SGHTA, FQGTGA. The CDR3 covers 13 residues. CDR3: CASSSTANTEVFF. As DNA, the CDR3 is TGTGCCAGCAGCTCGACAGCGAACACTGAAGTTTTCTTT.

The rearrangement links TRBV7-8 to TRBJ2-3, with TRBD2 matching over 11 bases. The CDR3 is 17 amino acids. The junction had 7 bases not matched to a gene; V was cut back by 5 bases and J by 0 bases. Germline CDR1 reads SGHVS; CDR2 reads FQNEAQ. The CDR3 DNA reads TGTGCCAGCAGCGCTCGGGGACTAGCGGAGAGCACAGATACGCAGTATTTT. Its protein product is CASSARGLAESTDTQYF.

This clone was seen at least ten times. CDR3 residues: CASSPPRSDRVWGYTF. CDR3 DNA sequence: TGTGCCAGCAGCCCCCCTCGTAGCGACAGGGTGTGGGGCTACACCTTC. This sequence joins TRBV7-8 and TRBJ1-2; 7 positions match TRBD1. This CDR3 contains 16 residues. CDR1 is SGHVS and CDR2 is FQNEAQ in the germline V gene. V dropped 5 bases and J dropped 8; count of bases not matched to a gene: 17. Full variable domain (missing parts from reference TRBV7-8 and TRBJ1-2): GAGVSQSPRYKVAKRGQDVALRCDPISGHVSLFWYQQALGQGPEFLTYFQNEAQLDKSGLPSDRFFAERPEGSVSTLKIQRTQQEDSAVYLCASSPPRSDRVWGYTFGSGTRLTVV.